The sequence of this T cell receptor beta chain was determined in a study of CD8 T cells in ankylosing spondylitis. Study-level findings and limits: Ankylosing spondylitis blood appeared to carry a characteristic TCR beta motif of several highly homologous variants.

The CDR3 has 15 amino acids. The V and J ends lost 4 bases and 7 bases respectively, with 20 bases between them. Germline-derived CDR1 and CDR2 are MNHNS and SASEGT. The table lists this clonotype with a few counts. Its specificity is not known. One entry per CDR3 protein results from TCRdb running MiXCR on the 5' RACE reads. The sample gives 150,000 or so distinct CDR3 sequences, approximately 9.9% of which show up once; about 16% is in the top ten. The sequence was collected from a female donor with ankylosing spondylitis or in good health (not recorded which). Sequenced: blood, either unsorted or a sorted T cell fraction (not recorded which). The rearrangement links TRBV6-1 to TRBJ2-7, with unresolved D. CDR3 in amino acids: CASSGKSETGLEQYF. The CDR3 bases are TGTGCCAGCAGTGGGAAGTCAGAGACCGGTTTGGAGCAGTACTTC.